Below, 26 T cell receptor beta chains from the same sample are listed, as sequenced in a study of blood T cell repertoires in COVID-19. Here immunoSEQ multiplex PCR was the method, and the copy in TCRdb shows in-frame clones only, minus some. The table has 100,000 to 150,000 clones, 88% seen once. The sample consisted of peripheral blood. Source of these receptors: a woman aged 80 or over with acute or convalescent COVID-19.

To note about this clone: Other DNA sequences in the same sample also yield this CDR3. DNA of the CDR3: TGTGCCAGCAGCGTCGGAGCGGGTTTGACCTACGAGCAGTACTTC. It is translated as CASSVGAGLTYEQYF. The genes are TRBV9 and TRBJ2-7; possibly TRBD2 for D (6 bases). The germline V and J ends were trimmed by 2 bases and 2 bases, with 14 bases remaining between them. CDR1 and CDR2 (germline): SGDLS, YYNGEE. This CDR3 is built from 15 residues. The full variable domain, completed using reference TRBV9 and TRBJ2-7, is DSGVTQTPKHLITATGQRVTLRCSPRSGDLSVYWYQQSLDQGLQFLIQYYNGEERAKGNILERFSAQQFPDLHSELNLSSLELGDSALYFCASSVGAGLTYEQYFGPGTRLTVT.

The genes are TRBV12-3 or TRBV12-4 and TRBJ1-1, with 7 positions matching TRBD1. The CDR3 is 13 residues long. The V gene end was trimmed by 7 bases and the J gene end by 4 bases; junction bases not matched to a gene: 6. The CDR3 reads CASMTGTGTEAFF. CDR3 bases: TGTGCCAGCATGACAGGGACGGGCACTGAAGCTTTCTTT.

This chain connects TRBV27 to TRBJ2-1; TRBD2 aligns across 7 bases. J lost 0 bases, V lost 6 bases, and 8 bases had no gene match. In germline, CDR1 is MNHEY, CDR2 SMNVEV (reference sequence). The CDR3 sequence is 16 residues long. The CDR3 region has the DNA TGTGCCAGCAGCCTACAGCGGGGACGCTCCTACAATGAGCAGTTCTTC. It is translated as CASSLQRGRSYNEQFF.

V gene TRBV19 combines with J gene TRBJ2-4, with TRBD2 as a possible D gene (6 bases). The CDR3 has 19 residues. Germline V gene sequence: CDR1 LNHDA, CDR2 SQIVND (reference sequence). The V and J ends lost 3 bases and 2 bases respectively, with 23 bases between them. CDR3 DNA sequence: TGTGCCAGTAGTATCTATGGATGGGGGGTAGAAGGAACCAAAAACATTCAGTACTTC. As protein: CASSIYGWGVEGTKNIQYF.

DNA of the CDR3: TGCGCCAGCAGCCAAGATTCCAGGGCAAACACTGAAGCTTTCTTT. Amino acid sequence: CASSQDSRANTEAFF. The chain is built from TRBV4-3 and TRBJ1-1; maybe TRBD1 (5 bases). V lost 0 bases and J lost 2, with 10 bases in between. Germline CDR1 LGHNA, CDR2 YSLEER. The CDR3 loop spans 15 amino acids.

This clone was recorded a few times. The V gene is TRBV5-1, the J gene TRBJ1-1; 7 bases match TRBD1. Germline loops: CDR1 SGHRS, CDR2 YFSETQ. The J segment lost 5 bases and the V segment lost 4 bases, leaving 14 bases of the junction unmatched. The CDR3 has 16 amino acids. CDR3: CASSPRRGRAGTEAFF. CDR3 DNA: TGCGCCAGCAGCCCCCGGAGGGGGCGGGCTGGTACTGAAGCTTTCTTT.

The gene calls are TRBV10-1 and TRBJ2-7; the D gene is possibly TRBD1 (5 bases). CDR1 WNHNN and CDR2 SYGVQD come from the germline V gene (reference sequence). The V and J ends lost 0 bases and 3 bases respectively, with 12 bases between them. CDR3 length equals 15 residues. CDR3 residues: CASSESHPRGYEQYF. The CDR3 nucleotides read TGCGCCAGCAGTGAGTCTCATCCAAGGGGCTACGAGCAGTACTTC.

The genes are TRBV4-2 and TRBJ1-1, with TRBD1 matching over 10 bases. J was trimmed by 3 bases and V by 1 base; bases with no gene match: 2. This CDR3 spans 15 amino acids. Germline CDR1 reads LGHNA; CDR2 reads YNFKEQ. In nucleotides, the CDR3 is TGTGCCAGCAGCCAAGTCGGACAGGGGGACACTGAAGCTTTCTTT. It yields the protein CASSQVGQGDTEAFF.

This clone was detected only once. The chain links TRBV5-1 to TRBJ1-2; TRBD1 agrees at 11 bases. V shed 4 bases, J shed 5 bases, and the junction held 10 bases outside the gene matches. Germline assignment: CDR1 SGHRS and CDR2 YFSETQ. The CDR3 is 16 residues long. CDR3 sequence: CASSRQPGQGEYGYTF. CDR3 nucleotides: TGCGCCAGCAGCCGACAACCGGGACAGGGGGAGTATGGCTACACCTTC. The full variable domain, its missing parts supplied by reference TRBV5-1 and TRBJ1-2, is KAGVTQTPRYLIKTRGQQVTLSCSPISGHRSVSWYQQTPGQGLQFLFEYFSETQRNKGNFPGRFSGRQFSNSRSEMNVSTLELGDSALYLCASSRQPGQGEYGYTFGSGTRLTVV.

The chain recombines TRBV9 with TRBJ1-6; TRBD1 matches at 9 bases. The germline gives CDR1 SGDLS, CDR2 YYNGEE. V was clipped by 0 bases and J by 7 bases; unmatched bases: 8. The CDR3 runs 17 residues. The CDR3 bases are TGTGCCAGCAGCGTAGAACCACAGGGGGCAGGAAATTCACCCCTCCACTTT. It is translated as CASSVEPQGAGNSPLHF.

The chain has TRBV6-6 and TRBJ2-2, with 7 bases identical to TRBD1. The germline V gene has CDR1 MNHNY and CDR2 SVGAGI (reference sequence). V lost 7 bases and J lost 6; bases outside the gene matches: 11. The CDR3 is 15 amino acids. In DNA form, the CDR3 reads TGTGCCAGCACCAACCCGAACAGGGGATCCGGGGAGCTGTTTTTT. The encoded protein is CASTNPNRGSGELFF.

V and J are TRBV13 and TRBJ2-7; D perhaps matches TRBD2 (5 bases). There are 13 residues in the CDR3. Germline loops: CDR1 PRHDT, CDR2 FYEKMQ (reference sequence). V was trimmed by 5 bases and J by 3 bases, leaving 11 bases between them. This CDR3 reads CASSRGMSYEQYF. The CDR3, as DNA: TGTGCCAGCAGCAGAGGGATGAGCTACGAGCAGTACTTC. Together with reference TRBV13 and TRBJ2-7, the CDR3 gives the full variable domain: AAGVIQSPRHLIKEKRETATLKCYPIPRHDTVYWYQQGPGQDPQFLISFYEKMQSDKGSIPDRFSAQQFSDYHSELNMSSLELGDSALYFCASSRGMSYEQYFGPGTRLTVT.

J is TRBJ1-2 and V is TRBV19, with TRBD1 matching 10 bases. The ends lost 5 bases at V and 7 bases at J; junction bases unmatched: 7. The germline V gene encodes CDR1 LNHDA and CDR2 SQIVND (reference sequence). CDR3 length: 14 amino acids. Written as DNA, the CDR3 is TGTGCCAGTAGTGCCGACAGGGGGCGGTTTGGCTACACCTTC. Translating it yields CASSADRGRFGYTF.

The chain joins TRBV6-2 or TRBV6-3 to TRBJ1-1; D remains unclear. Germline V gene sequence: CDR1 MNHEY, CDR2 SVGEGT. The CDR3 extends over 17 amino acids. The germline V and J ends were trimmed by 2 bases and 1 base, with 17 bases remaining between them. The DNA for the CDR3 is TGTGCCAGCAGTTACGGAGGGAGGAGTGAGTGGAACACTGAAGCTTTCTTT. Translating gives CASSYGGRSEWNTEAFF.

There are a few counts of this clone. The chain combines TRBV12-2 with TRBJ1-4; no DNA check was done on the table's D call, TRBD1. TRBV12-2 is termed a pseudogene. The CDR3 has 15 residues. CDR3 in amino acids: CASRLPDTSNEKLFF. In DNA form, the CDR3 reads TGTGCAAGTCGCCTCCCCGACACGTCTAATGAAAAACTGTTTTTT.

This chain joins TRBV13 and TRBJ2-3; TRBD2 agrees at 11 bases. J was trimmed by 2 bases and V by 5 bases; bases with no gene match: 6. Germline loops: CDR1 PRHDT, CDR2 FYEKMQ (reference sequence). This CDR3 is built from 16 residues. The CDR3 loop is CASSARLAGHTDTQYF. The DNA for the CDR3 is TGTGCCAGCAGCGCCCGACTAGCGGGGCACACAGATACGCAGTATTTT.

The V gene is TRBV23-1, the J gene TRBJ1-5, with 7 nucleotides matching TRBD1. TRBV23-1 qualifies as an ORF whose function is uncertain. V shed 4 bases and J 6 bases; nucleotides not matched to a gene: 6. The CDR3 has 14 amino acids. CDR3 nucleotides: TGCGCCAGCAGTCTGAGGGGGCTGGGTCAGCCCCAGCATTTT. Translating it yields CASSLRGLGQPQHF.

The J gene is TRBJ1-1, the V gene TRBV12-3 or TRBV12-4; TRBD1 aligns across 7 bases. After removal of 7 bases from V and 6 bases from J, the junction contained 2 bases not matched to a gene. This CDR3 spans 11 amino acids. CDR3: CASIQGAEAFF. The CDR3, as DNA: TGTGCCAGCATCCAGGGGGCTGAAGCTTTCTTT.

This clone is a singleton in its sample. V gene TRBV7-6 combines with J gene TRBJ1-6; D is uncertain. CDR3 length: 12 amino acids. Germline CDR1 reads SGHVS; CDR2 reads FNYEAQ. V was clipped by 3 bases and J by 9 bases, with 6 bases between them. The CDR3 DNA sequence: TGTGCCAGCAGCTTGAACAGTTCACCCCTCCACTTT. Its protein is CASSLNSSPLHF.

The rearrangement joins TRBV7-9 to TRBJ1-4; D not resolved. Trimming removed 4 bases from V and 8 bases from J, with 11 bases in between. In germline, CDR1 is SEHNR, CDR2 FQNEAQ (reference sequence). The CDR3 is made up of 13 amino acids. CDR3 DNA sequence: TGTGCCAGCAGCTCACTCCGGAGGGAAAAACTGTTTTTT. Its translation: CASSSLRREKLFF. Looking up the rest from reference TRBV7-9 and TRBJ1-4 gives the full variable domain: DTGVSQNPRHKITKRGQNVTFRCDPISEHNRLYWYRQTLGQGPEFLTYFQNEAQLEKSRLLSDRFSAERPKGSFSTLEIQRTEQGDSAMYLCASSSLRREKLFFGSGTQLSVL.

This chain uses TRBV28 with TRBJ1-2, with 8 bases that match TRBD1. The junction had 4 bases not matched to a gene; V was cut back by 6 bases and J by 4 bases. Germline lookup yields CDR1 MDHEN and CDR2 SYDVKM. The CDR3 length is 13 residues. The CDR3 is CASRLDRVYGYTF. The DNA for the CDR3 is TGTGCCAGCAGGTTGGACAGGGTCTATGGCTACACCTTC.

The V and J genes are TRBV2 and TRBJ2-3, with TRBD1 as a possible D gene (6 bases). CDR1 and CDR2 (germline): SNHLY, FYNNEI. This CDR3 has 13 amino acids. V lost 5 bases and J 4 bases, leaving 10 bases between the germline ends. This chain's CDR3 is CASSKTGPDTQYF. The CDR3 DNA reads TGTGCCAGCAGTAAGACAGGCCCAGATACGCAGTATTTT. Complete variable domain (other parts from reference TRBV2 and TRBJ2-3): EPEVTQTPSHQVTQMGQEVILRCVPISNHLYFYWYRQILGQKVEFLVSFYNNEISEKSEIFDDQFSVERPDGSNFTLKIRSTKLEDSAMYFCASSKTGPDTQYFGPGTRLTVL.

This chain links TRBV5-6 with TRBJ2-5; 9 nucleotides agree with TRBD1. Germline values: CDR1 SGHDT, CDR2 YYEEEE. The CDR3 sequence is 16 residues long. J gave up 4 bases and V 0 bases, and 7 bases lay outside the gene matches. Here the CDR3 reads CASSLDGTGLRETQYF. The CDR3 DNA follows: TGTGCCAGCAGCTTGGATGGGACAGGGCTCCGAGAGACCCAGTACTTC. Together with reference TRBV5-6 and TRBJ2-5, the CDR3 gives the full variable domain: DAGVTQSPTHLIKTRGQQVTLRCSPKSGHDTVSWYQQALGQGPQFIFQYYEEEERQRGNFPDRFSGHQFPNYSSELNVNALLLGDSALYLCASSLDGTGLRETQYFGPGTRLLVL.

This chain joins TRBV18 and TRBJ1-6; D may be TRBD1 (5 bases). The CDR3 runs 14 residues. In germline, CDR1 is KGHSH, CDR2 LQKENI. The V end lost 0 bases, the J end lost 8 bases, and 8 bases lay between the germline ends. The CDR3 coding sequence is TGTGCCAGCTCACCACCGGACAATTATTCACCCCTCCACTTT. Translating it yields CASSPPDNYSPLHF.

The V gene is TRBV12-3 or TRBV12-4, the J gene TRBJ1-1; D is undetermined. The V and J ends lost 2 bases and 0 bases respectively, with 4 bases between them. The CDR3 loop spans 13 amino acids. Written as DNA, the CDR3 is TGTGCCAGCAGTTTACCGGTGAACACTGAAGCTTTCTTT. Translation gives CASSLPVNTEAFF.

V and J are TRBV13 and TRBJ2-1; the D gene is possibly TRBD2 (6 bases). Germline V gene sequence: CDR1 PRHDT, CDR2 FYEKMQ (reference sequence). This CDR3 is built from 13 residues. Trimming shortened V by 6 bases and J by 5 bases, and 11 bases separated the two germline ends. CDR3 loop: CASSQRVDNEQFF. Written as DNA, the CDR3 is TGTGCCAGCAGTCAGCGGGTAGACAATGAGCAGTTCTTC.